This TCR beta chain was sequenced for a study of immune cell composition in non-small cell lung cancer. Some clones are missing from TCRdb's copy, which holds only in-frame ones; the method was immunoSEQ multiplex PCR. The sample includes 2,000 to 3,000 clones, 82% seen only once; the top ten take about 38%. The germline gives CDR1 MNHEY, CDR2 SMNVEV (reference sequence). The V segment lost 1 base and the J segment 2 bases; nucleotides outside the gene matches: 5. CDR3 length: 18 residues. V usage is TRBV27 and J usage is TRBJ2-7; TRBD2 agrees at 16 bases. Specimen: lung tumor tissue. This TCR came from a human donor with non-small cell lung cancer. The CDR3 region is CASSLWGLAGGLTYEQYF. CDR3 sequence (DNA): TGTGCCAGCAGTTTATGGGGACTAGCGGGAGGGCTTACCTACGAGCAGTACTTC.